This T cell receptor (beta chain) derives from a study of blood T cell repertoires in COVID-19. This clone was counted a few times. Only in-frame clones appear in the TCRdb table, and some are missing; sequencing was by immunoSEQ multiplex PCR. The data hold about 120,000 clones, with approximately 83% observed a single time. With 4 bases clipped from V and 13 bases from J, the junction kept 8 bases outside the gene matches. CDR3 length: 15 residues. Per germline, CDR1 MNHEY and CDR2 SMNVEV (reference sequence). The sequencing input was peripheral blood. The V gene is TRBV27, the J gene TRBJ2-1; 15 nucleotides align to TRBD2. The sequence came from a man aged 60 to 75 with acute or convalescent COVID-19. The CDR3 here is CASSSWTSGRGEQFF. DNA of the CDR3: TGTGCCAGCAGTTCGTGGACTAGCGGGAGGGGTGAACAGTTCTTC.